These T cell receptor beta chains were read from a single sample in a study of blood T cells in healthy people across ages. TCRdb re-analysed the 5' RACE reads in MiXCR, keeping a single row per CDR3 protein. The table records approximately 490,000 distinct CDR3 sequences, more than 20% of them present only once. Another study also made use of these data, one on T cells of mothers and their children.

Source material: blood. The receptors here all came from a boy between 5 and 17 years old in good health. Each CDR3 is given with its conserved first and last residue. D genes are given only for firm matches. Rows give clone size only sometimes, using once, few, many, or a class for an expanded clone.

>TRBJ2-5|TRBV5-1|-|-
TGCGCCAGCAGCTTGGCCCGGACATGGGAGACCCAGTACTTC
CASSLARTWETQYF
>TRBJ2-7|TRBV28|TRBD1|-
TGTGCCAGCAGGGGACCTACCGGGACAGGGACCTACGAGCAGTACTTC
CASRGPTGTGTYEQYF
>TRBJ2-5|TRBV6-1|TRBD2|-
TGTGCCAGCAGTGACCCACTAGCGGGGACGTCCCAAGAGACCCAGTACTTC
CASSDPLAGTSQETQYF
>TRBJ2-7|TRBV15|TRBD1|few
TGTGCCACCAGCAGAGGTGGACAGGAGGACTCCTACGAGCAGTACTTC
CATSRGGQEDSYEQYF
>TRBJ1-2|TRBV20-1|-|-
TGCAGTGCCAGTGCGACCCCAACGTATGGCTACACCTTC
CSASATPTYGYTF
>TRBJ2-2|TRBV6-5|TRBD2|-
TGTGCCAGCAGTTACGCACCGGGAGGGTCAGCCACCGGGGAGCTGTTTTTT
CASSYAPGGSATGELFF
>TRBJ2-7|TRBV28|-|few
TGTGCCAGCAGTAGCGACCCCTACGAGCAGTACTTC
CASSSDPYEQYF
>TRBJ2-3|TRBV5-6|TRBD2|-
TGTGCCAGCAGCGGGGAAGACGGGCCCTATCGGGCGCGGGAGTTCACAGATACGCAGTATTTT
CASSGEDGPYRAREFTDTQYF
>TRBJ1-2|TRBV7-8|-|few
TGTGCCAGCAGCCTTACACCACTCTATGGCTACACCTTC
CASSLTPLYGYTF
>TRBJ1-2|TRBV4-1|-|few
TGCGCCAGCAGCCAAGGGTCGGGGGAGACTAGCGGATACACCTTC
CASSQGSGETSGYTF
>TRBJ1-2|TRBV15|-|few
TGTGCCACCAGCCCCTGGGGGGAAATTGACTATGGCTACACCTTC
CATSPWGEIDYGYTF